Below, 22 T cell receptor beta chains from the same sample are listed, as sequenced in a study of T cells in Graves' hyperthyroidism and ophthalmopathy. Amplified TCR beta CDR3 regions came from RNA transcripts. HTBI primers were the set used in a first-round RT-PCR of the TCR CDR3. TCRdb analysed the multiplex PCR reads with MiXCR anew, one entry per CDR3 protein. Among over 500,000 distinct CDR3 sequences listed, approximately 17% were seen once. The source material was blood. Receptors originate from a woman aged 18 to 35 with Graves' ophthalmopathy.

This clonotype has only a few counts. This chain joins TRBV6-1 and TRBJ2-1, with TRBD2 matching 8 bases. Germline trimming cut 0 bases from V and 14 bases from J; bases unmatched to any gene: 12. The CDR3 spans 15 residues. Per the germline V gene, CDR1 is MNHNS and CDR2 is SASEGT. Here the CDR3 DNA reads TGTGCCAGCAGTGAAGCGGAAGGGCTAGCGGGTAGGAAGTTCTTC. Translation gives CASSEAEGLAGRKFF.

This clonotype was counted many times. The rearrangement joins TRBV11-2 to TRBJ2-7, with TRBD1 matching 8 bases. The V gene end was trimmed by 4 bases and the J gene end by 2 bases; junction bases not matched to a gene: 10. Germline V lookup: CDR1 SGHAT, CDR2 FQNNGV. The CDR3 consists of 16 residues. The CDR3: CASSSLHGQGPYEQYF. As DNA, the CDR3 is TGTGCCAGCAGCTCATTGCACGGACAGGGTCCCTACGAGCAGTACTTC. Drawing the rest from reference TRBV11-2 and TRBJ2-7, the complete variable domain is EAGVAQSPRYKIIEKRQSVAFWCNPISGHATLYWYQQILGQGPKLLIQFQNNGVVDDSQLPKDRFSAERLKGVDSTLKIQPAKLEDSAVYLCASSSLHGQGPYEQYFGPGTRLTVT.

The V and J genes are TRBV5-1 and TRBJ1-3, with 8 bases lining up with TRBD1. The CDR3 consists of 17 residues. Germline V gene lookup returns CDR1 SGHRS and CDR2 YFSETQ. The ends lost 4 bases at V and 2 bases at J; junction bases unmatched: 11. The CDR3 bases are TGCGCCAGCAGCCACGCTCTCGGACAGGGTACTGGAAACACCATATATTTT. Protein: CASSHALGQGTGNTIYF.

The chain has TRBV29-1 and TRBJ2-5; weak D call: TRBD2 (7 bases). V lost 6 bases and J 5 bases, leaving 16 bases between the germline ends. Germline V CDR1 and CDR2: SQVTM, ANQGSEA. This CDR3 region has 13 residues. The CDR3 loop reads CSVVRGGVETQYF. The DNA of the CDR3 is TGCAGCGTCGTGAGGGGGGGCGTGGAGACCCAGTACTTC.

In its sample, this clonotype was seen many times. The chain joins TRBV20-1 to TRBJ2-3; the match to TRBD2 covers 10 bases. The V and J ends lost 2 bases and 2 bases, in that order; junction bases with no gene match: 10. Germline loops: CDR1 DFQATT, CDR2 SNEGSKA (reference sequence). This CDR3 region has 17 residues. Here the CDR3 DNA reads TGCAGTGCTAGAACCTTCGGGAGCGGGGGGGCCACAGATACGCAGTATTTT. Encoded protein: CSARTFGSGGATDTQYF.

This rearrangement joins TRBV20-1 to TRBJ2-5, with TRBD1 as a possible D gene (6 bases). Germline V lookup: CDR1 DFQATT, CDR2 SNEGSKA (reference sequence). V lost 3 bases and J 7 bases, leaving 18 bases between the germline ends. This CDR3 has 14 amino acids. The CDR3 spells CSASVGRGSGTQYF. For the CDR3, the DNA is TGCAGTGCTAGCGTTGGCAGGGGTTCTGGGACCCAGTACTTC.

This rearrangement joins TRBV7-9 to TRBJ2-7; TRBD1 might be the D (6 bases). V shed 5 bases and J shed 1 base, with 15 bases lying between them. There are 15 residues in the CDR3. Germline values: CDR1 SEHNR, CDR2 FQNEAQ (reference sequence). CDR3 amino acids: CASSRPGTPSYEQYF. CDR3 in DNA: TGTGCCAGCAGCCGACCCGGGACACCTTCCTACGAGCAGTACTTC.

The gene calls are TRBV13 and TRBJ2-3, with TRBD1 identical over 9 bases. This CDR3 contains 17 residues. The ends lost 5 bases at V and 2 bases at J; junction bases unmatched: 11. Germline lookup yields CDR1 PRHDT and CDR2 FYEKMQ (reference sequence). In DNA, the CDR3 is TGTGCCAGCAGCGGTAACCGGGACAGGGTACCCACAGATACGCAGTATTTT. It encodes CASSGNRDRVPTDTQYF.

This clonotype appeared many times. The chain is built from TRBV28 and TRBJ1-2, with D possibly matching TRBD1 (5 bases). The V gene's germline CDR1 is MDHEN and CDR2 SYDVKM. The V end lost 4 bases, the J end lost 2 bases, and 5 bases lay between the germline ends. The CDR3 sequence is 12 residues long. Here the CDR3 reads CASSYRNYGYTF. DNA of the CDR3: TGTGCCAGCAGTTACAGGAACTATGGCTACACCTTC.

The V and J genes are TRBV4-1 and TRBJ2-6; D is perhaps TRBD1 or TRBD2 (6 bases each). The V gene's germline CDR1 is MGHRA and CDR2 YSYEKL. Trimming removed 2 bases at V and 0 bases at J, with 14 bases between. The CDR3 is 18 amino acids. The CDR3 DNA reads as TGCGCCAGCAGCCAACCACCCGGGGGCTTCTCTGGGGCCAACGTCCTGACTTTC. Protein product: CASSQPPGGFSGANVLTF.

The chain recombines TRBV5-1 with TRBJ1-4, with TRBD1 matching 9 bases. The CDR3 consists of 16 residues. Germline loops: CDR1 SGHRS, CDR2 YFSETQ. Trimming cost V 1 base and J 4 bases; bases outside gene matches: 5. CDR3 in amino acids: CASSLTGGRNNEKLFF. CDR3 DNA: TGCGCCAGCAGCTTGACAGGGGGCCGGAATAATGAAAAACTGTTTTTT. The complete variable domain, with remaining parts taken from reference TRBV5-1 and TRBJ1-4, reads KAGVTQTPRYLIKTRGQQVTLSCSPISGHRSVSWYQQTPGQGLQFLFEYFSETQRNKGNFPGRFSGRQFSNSRSEMNVSTLELGDSALYLCASSLTGGRNNEKLFFGSGTQLSVL.

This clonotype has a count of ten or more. CDR3 DNA sequence: TGTGCCAGCAGCTCTTCGGACAGGGTCAGGGATACGCAGTATTTT. The encoded protein is CASSSSDRVRDTQYF. This chain links TRBV5-4 with TRBJ2-3; 8 nucleotides agree with TRBD1. The V and J ends lost 3 bases and 6 bases, in that order; junction bases with no gene match: 9. Germline loops: CDR1 SGHNT, CDR2 YYREEE (reference sequence). The CDR3 runs to 15 residues. Full variable domain (missing parts from reference TRBV5-4 and TRBJ2-3): ETGVTQSPTHLIKTRGQQVTLRCSSQSGHNTVSWYQQALGQGPQFIFQYYREEENGRGNFPPRFSGLQFPNYSSELNVNALELDDSALYLCASSSSDRVRDTQYFGPGTRLTVL.

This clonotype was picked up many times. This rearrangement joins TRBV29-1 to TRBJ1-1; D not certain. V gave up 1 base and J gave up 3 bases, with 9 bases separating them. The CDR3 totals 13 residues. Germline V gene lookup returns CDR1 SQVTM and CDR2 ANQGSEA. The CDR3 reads CSVEGRWYTEAFF. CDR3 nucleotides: TGCAGCGTTGAAGGGCGGTGGTACACTGAAGCTTTCTTT.

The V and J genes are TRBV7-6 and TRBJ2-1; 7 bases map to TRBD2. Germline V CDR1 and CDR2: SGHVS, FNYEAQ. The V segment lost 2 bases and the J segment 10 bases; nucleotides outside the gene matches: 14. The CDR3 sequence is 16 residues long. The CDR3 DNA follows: TGTGCCAGCAGCTTAAGCGGGGAGGTTTCTATGAAGGAGCAGTTCTTC. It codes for CASSLSGEVSMKEQFF.

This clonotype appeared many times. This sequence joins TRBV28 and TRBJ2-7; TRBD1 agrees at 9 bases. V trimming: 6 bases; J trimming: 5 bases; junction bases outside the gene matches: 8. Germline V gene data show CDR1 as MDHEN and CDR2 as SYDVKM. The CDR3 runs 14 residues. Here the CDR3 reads CASSGGQGIHEQYF. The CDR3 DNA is TGTGCCAGCAGCGGGGGACAGGGAATCCACGAGCAGTACTTC.

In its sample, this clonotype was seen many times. CDR3 coding DNA: TGTGCCAGCGACCGCGGGAGGTCCTACAATGAGCAGTTCTTC. This codes for CASDRGRSYNEQFF. The V gene is TRBV2, the J gene TRBJ2-1; 8 bases align to TRBD2. Germline V gene lookup returns CDR1 SNHLY and CDR2 FYNNEI. This CDR3 is built from 14 residues. V was pared by 8 bases and J by 1 base, with 4 bases of the junction left unmatched.

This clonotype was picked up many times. The chain's CDR3 is CASSSTLNEQFF. CDR3 in DNA: TGTGCCAGCAGTTCGACCCTGAATGAGCAGTTCTTC. The chain combines TRBV28 with TRBJ2-1, with D unclear. Trimming cost V 4 bases and J 7 bases, with 8 bases left between them. Germline-derived CDR1 and CDR2 are MDHEN and SYDVKM. CDR3 length equals 12 residues.

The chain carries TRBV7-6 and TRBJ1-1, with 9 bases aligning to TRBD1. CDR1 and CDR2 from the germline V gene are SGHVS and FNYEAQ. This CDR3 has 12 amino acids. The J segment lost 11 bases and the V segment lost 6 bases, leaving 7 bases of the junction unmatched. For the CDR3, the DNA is TGTGCCAGCAGTTCTGAGACAGGGGGGGCTTTCTTT. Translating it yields CASSSETGGAFF.

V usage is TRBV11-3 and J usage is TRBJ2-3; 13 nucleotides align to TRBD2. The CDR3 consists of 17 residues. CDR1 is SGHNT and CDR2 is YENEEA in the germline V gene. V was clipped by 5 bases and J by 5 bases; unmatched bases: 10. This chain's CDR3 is CASSLTRTSGSKDTQYF. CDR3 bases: TGTGCCAGCAGCCTAACCAGGACTAGCGGGAGTAAAGATACGCAGTATTTT. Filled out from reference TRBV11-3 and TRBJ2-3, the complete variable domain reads EAGVVQSPRYKIIEKKQPVAFWCNPISGHNTLYWYLQNLGQGPELLIRYENEEAVDDSQLPKDRFSAERLKGVDSTLKIQPAELGDSAVYLCASSLTRTSGSKDTQYFGPGTRLTVL.

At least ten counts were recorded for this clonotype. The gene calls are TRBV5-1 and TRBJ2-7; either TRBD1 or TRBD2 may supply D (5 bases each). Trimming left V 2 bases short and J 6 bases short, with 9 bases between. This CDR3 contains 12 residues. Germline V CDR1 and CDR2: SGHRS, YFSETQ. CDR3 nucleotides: TGCGCCAGCAGCTTTAGAGGGGCCGAGCAGTACTTC. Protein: CASSFRGAEQYF.

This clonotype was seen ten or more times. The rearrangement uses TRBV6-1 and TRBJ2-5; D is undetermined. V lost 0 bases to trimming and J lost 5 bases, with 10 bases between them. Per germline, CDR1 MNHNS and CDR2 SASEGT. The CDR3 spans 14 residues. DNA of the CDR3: TGTGCCAGCAGTGAAGCGCTGGCAGACGAGACCCAGTACTTC. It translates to CASSEALADETQYF.

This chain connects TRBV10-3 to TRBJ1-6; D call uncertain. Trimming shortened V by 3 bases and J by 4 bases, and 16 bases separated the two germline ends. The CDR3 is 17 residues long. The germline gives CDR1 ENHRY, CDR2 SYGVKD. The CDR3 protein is CAISDGTEDIYNSPLHF. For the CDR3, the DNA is TGTGCCATCAGTGATGGTACAGAGGATATATATAATTCACCCCTCCACTTT.